The 20 T cell receptor beta chains below all came from one sample that was sequenced in a study of OX40 agonist ivuxolimab in advanced cancers. Assay: immunoSEQ multiplex PCR; the TCRdb copy retains only in-frame clones and omits some. The table lists more than 80,000 clones, 91% of them singletons. The material was CD4+ or CD8+ T cells sorted from blood, obtained in a trial of the OX40 agonist ivuxolimab. These receptors originate from an adult with an advanced solid tumor such as melanoma, head and neck, liver or kidney cancer.

This clone came up once. The CDR3 loop is CASSPSRANYEQYF. As DNA, the CDR3 is TGTGCCAGCAGCCCCTCCCGGGCTAACTACGAGCAGTACTTC. The V and J genes are TRBV7-9 and TRBJ2-7; the D is unclear. Germline-derived CDR1 and CDR2 are SEHNR and FQNEAQ (reference sequence). V was clipped by 5 bases and J by 3 bases, with 14 bases between them. The CDR3 contains 14 residues.

This chain joins TRBV19 and TRBJ2-1, with 7 bases identical to TRBD2. There are 13 residues in the CDR3. J lost 9 bases, V lost 1 base, and 3 bases had no gene match. Germline V gene lookup returns CDR1 LNHDA and CDR2 SQIVND (reference sequence). This CDR3 reads CASSIGVAGEQFF. The CDR3 nucleotides are TGTGCCAGTAGTATAGGCGTAGCGGGTGAGCAGTTCTTC.

The genes are TRBV6-5 and TRBJ2-1; 11 nucleotides agree with TRBD2. The CDR3 sequence is 15 residues long. Per germline, CDR1 MNHEY and CDR2 SVGAGI. V gave up 0 bases and J gave up 7 bases; unmatched junction bases: 2. The CDR3 region has the DNA TGTGCCAGCAGTTACTCGACTAGCGGGAAAAATGAGCAGTTCTTC. Residues: CASSYSTSGKNEQFF.

The CDR3 region is CASSFGLAGNLGTYEQYF. CDR3 DNA sequence: TGTGCCAGCAGCTTTGGCCTAGCGGGGAACCTAGGAACCTACGAGCAGTACTTC. The chain couples TRBV7-2 to TRBJ2-7; 9 bases are a match to TRBD2. Trimming cost V 3 bases and J 2 bases; bases outside gene matches: 14. Germline assignment: CDR1 SGHTA and CDR2 FQGNSA. This CDR3 is 18 amino acids long.

The chain couples TRBV6-5 to TRBJ1-1; TRBD1 matches 8 bases. Germline lookup yields CDR1 MNHEY and CDR2 SVGAGI. V dropped 2 bases and J dropped 4; count of bases not matched to a gene: 3. This CDR3 has 14 amino acids. The CDR3 DNA reads as TGTGCCAGCAGTTACGTCGGACAGGGCACTGAAGCTTTCTTT. Translating gives CASSYVGQGTEAFF.

V gene TRBV21-1 combines with J gene TRBJ1-1; the table's D call TRBD1 went unverified against the DNA. TRBV21-1 is listed as a pseudogene. The CDR3 runs 15 residues. The chain's CDR3 is CASSKGWDMNTEAFF. The CDR3 DNA follows: TGTGCCAGCAGCAAAGGGTGGGACATGAACACTGAAGCTTTCTTT.

The CDR3 nucleotides read TGTGCCAGCGATAGCGGAGACAAAAACATTCAGTACTTC. Translated: CASDSGDKNIQYF. The rearrangement uses TRBV6-6 and TRBJ2-4; perhaps TRBD2 as D (6 bases). The CDR3 has 13 amino acids. Germline CDR1 MNHNY, CDR2 SVGAGI (reference sequence). V was cut by 8 bases and J by 3 bases, with 11 bases left in between.

In regard to this clone: The sample holds other DNA sequences that translate to the same CDR3. The chain couples TRBV27 to TRBJ2-1; D may match TRBD1 or TRBD2 (6 bases each). This CDR3 region has 15 residues. Trimming removed 2 bases at V and 4 bases at J, with 12 bases between. Germline V CDR1 and CDR2: MNHEY, SMNVEV (reference sequence). The CDR3 region is CASSLEGGPYNEQFF. The CDR3 nucleotides read TGTGCCAGCAGTTTAGAGGGGGGACCTTACAATGAGCAGTTCTTC.

The gene calls are TRBV5-8 and TRBJ2-3; D is undetermined. Between the trimmed V and J ends, which lost 4 bases and 1 base, there was a span of 19 bases. Germline CDR1 and CDR2: SGHTS and YDEGEE. This CDR3 has 17 residues. In DNA, the CDR3 is TGTGCCAGCAGCCCGAGGTCCACGTCATTAGGCACAGATACGCAGTATTTT. Protein product: CASSPRSTSLGTDTQYF.

J is TRBJ2-7 and V is TRBV5-1; D gene uncertain. The CDR3 is 14 amino acids. The V end lost 4 bases, the J end lost 2 bases, and 13 bases lay between the germline ends. Looked up from germline, CDR1 is SGHRS and CDR2 is YFSETQ. The CDR3, as DNA: TGCGCCAGCAGCGGCCCCCCTATTCCCTACGAGCAGTACTTC. Translating gives CASSGPPIPYEQYF. Based on the CDR3 plus reference TRBV5-1 and TRBJ2-7, the full variable domain is KAGVTQTPRYLIKTRGQQVTLSCSPISGHRSVSWYQQTPGQGLQFLFEYFSETQRNKGNFPGRFSGRQFSNSRSEMNVSTLELGDSALYLCASSGPPIPYEQYFGPGTRLTVT.

V usage is TRBV11-3 and J usage is TRBJ1-1; D is uncertain. The CDR3 length is 15 residues. Germline V gene data show CDR1 as SGHNT and CDR2 as YENEEA. V lost 0 bases and J 1 base, leaving 9 bases between the germline ends. DNA for the CDR3: TGTGCCAGCAGCTTAGATCACGGTGAGAACACTGAAGCTTTCTTT. As protein: CASSLDHGENTEAFF.

The rearrangement uses TRBV27 and TRBJ2-3; maybe TRBD2 (6 bases). Germline CDR1 reads MNHEY; CDR2 reads SMNVEV (reference sequence). The CDR3 has 16 amino acids. V dropped 3 bases and J dropped 0 bases, with 13 bases sitting between them. The CDR3 loop is CASSLKKDYSTDTQYF. CDR3 in DNA: TGTGCCAGCAGTTTGAAAAAGGACTACAGCACAGATACGCAGTATTTT.

J is TRBJ2-2 and V is TRBV19; TRBD1 matches 7 bases. Germline CDR1 is LNHDA and CDR2 is SQIVND (reference sequence). The V and J ends lost 5 bases and 1 base, in that order; junction bases with no gene match: 7. The CDR3 totals 16 residues. DNA of the CDR3: TGTGCCAGTAGTTCAGCCGGGACAGAGAACACCGGGGAGCTGTTTTTT. It is translated as CASSSAGTENTGELFF.

This clone is a singleton in its sample. The chain links TRBV11-2 to TRBJ2-7, with 8 bases lining up with TRBD2. Losses at the gene ends were 5 bases for V and 0 bases for J; bases not matched to a gene: 6. CDR3 length: 15 amino acids. Germline values: CDR1 SGHAT, CDR2 FQNNGV. The CDR3 DNA reads TGTGCCAGCAGCCGAACTAGCGGAAGCTCCTACGAGCAGTACTTC. Translation gives CASSRTSGSSYEQYF.

The DNA of the CDR3 is TGTGCCAGCAGTTACGGGGGGGAGCTGTTTTTT. It specifies CASSYGGELFF. The V gene is TRBV6-5, the J gene TRBJ2-2; D uncertain. The V end was cut by 2 bases, the J end by 8 bases, with 3 bases between. CDR3 length: 11 residues. Germline V CDR1 and CDR2: MNHEY, SVGAGI.

The gene calls are TRBV27 and TRBJ1-6; the D is unclear. The germline V gene encodes CDR1 MNHEY and CDR2 SMNVEV (reference sequence). Trimming removed 0 bases from V and 7 bases from J, with 10 bases in between. CDR3 length: 15 residues. The CDR3 DNA reads TGTGCCAGCAGTTTATCACTCGGCGGCAATTCACCCCTCCACTTT. It translates to CASSLSLGGNSPLHF.

This sequence joins TRBV12-5 and TRBJ2-1, with D maybe TRBD2 (5 bases). Germline values: CDR1 LGHNT, CDR2 FRNRAP. Trimming left V 4 bases short and J 4 bases short, with 8 bases between. CDR3 length equals 13 residues. The CDR3 nucleotides read TGTGCTAGTGGTTCCAGCGGTTACAATGAGCAGTTCTTC. This encodes CASGSSGYNEQFF.

Points on this clone: The same CDR3 is also encoded by other DNA sequences in this sample. This chain joins TRBV28 and TRBJ1-1, with 8 positions matching TRBD1. After removal of 6 bases from V and 4 bases from J, the junction contained 1 base not matched to a gene. The CDR3 is 12 residues long. The germline gives CDR1 MDHEN, CDR2 SYDVKM. The CDR3 protein is CASRQGGTEAFF. The CDR3 bases are TGTGCCAGCAGACAGGGGGGCACTGAAGCTTTCTTT. The whole variable domain, filled in from reference TRBV28 and TRBJ1-1, reads DVKVTQSSRYLVKRTGEKVFLECVQDMDHENMFWYRQDPGLGLRLIYFSYDVKMKEKGDIPEGYSVSREKKERFSLILESASTNQTSMYLCASRQGGTEAFFGQGTRLTVV.

V usage is TRBV5-1 and J usage is TRBJ2-3; the match to TRBD2 covers 9 bases. After removal of 3 bases from V and 6 bases from J, the junction contained 8 bases not matched to a gene. CDR1 is SGHRS and CDR2 is YFSETQ in the germline V gene. This CDR3 is 15 amino acids long. The CDR3 DNA sequence: TGCGCCAGCAGCTCCGGACTAGCGTTTGGCGATACGCAGTATTTT. Amino acids: CASSSGLAFGDTQYF.

This clone was recorded once. The rearrangement joins TRBV4-1 to TRBJ2-5, with 10 bases matching TRBD2. Trimming cost V 0 bases and J 5 bases; bases outside gene matches: 9. The CDR3 length is 17 residues. Germline values: CDR1 MGHRA, CDR2 YSYEKL. CDR3 loop: CASSQDGWGTSDETQYF. CDR3 in DNA: TGCGCCAGCAGCCAAGATGGGTGGGGGACTAGCGACGAGACCCAGTACTTC.